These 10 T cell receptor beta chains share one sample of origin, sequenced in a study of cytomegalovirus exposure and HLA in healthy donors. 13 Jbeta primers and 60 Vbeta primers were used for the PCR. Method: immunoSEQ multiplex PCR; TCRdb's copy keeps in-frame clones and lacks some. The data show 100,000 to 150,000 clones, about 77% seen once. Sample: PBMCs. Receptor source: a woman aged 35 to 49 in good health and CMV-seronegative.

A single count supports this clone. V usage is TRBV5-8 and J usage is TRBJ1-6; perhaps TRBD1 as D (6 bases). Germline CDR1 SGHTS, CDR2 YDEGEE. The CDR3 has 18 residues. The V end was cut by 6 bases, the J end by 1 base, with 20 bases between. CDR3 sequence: CASTPSGASGSYNSPLHF. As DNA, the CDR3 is TGTGCCAGCACCCCCTCAGGGGCCTCGGGGTCCTATAATTCACCCCTCCACTTT.

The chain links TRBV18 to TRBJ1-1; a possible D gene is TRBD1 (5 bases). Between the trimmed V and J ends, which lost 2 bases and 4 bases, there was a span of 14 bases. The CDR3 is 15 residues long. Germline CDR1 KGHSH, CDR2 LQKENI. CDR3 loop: CASSPGVGGGTEAFF. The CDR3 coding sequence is TGTGCCAGCTCACCAGGGGTCGGGGGTGGCACTGAAGCTTTCTTT.

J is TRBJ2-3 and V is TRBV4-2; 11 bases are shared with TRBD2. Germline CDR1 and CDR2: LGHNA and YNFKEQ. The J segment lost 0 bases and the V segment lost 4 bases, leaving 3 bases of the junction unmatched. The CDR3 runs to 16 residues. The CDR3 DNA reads TGTGCCAGCAGCCCAGTAGCGGGGGGGAGCACAGATACGCAGTATTTT. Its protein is CASSPVAGGSTDTQYF.

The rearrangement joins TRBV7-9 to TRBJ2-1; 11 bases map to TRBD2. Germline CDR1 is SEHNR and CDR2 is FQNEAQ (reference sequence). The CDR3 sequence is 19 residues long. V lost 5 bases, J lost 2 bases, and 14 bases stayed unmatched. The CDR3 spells CASSHGLAGSRPPYNEQFF. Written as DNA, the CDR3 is TGTGCCAGCAGCCATGGACTAGCGGGCTCCCGCCCGCCCTACAATGAGCAGTTCTTC.

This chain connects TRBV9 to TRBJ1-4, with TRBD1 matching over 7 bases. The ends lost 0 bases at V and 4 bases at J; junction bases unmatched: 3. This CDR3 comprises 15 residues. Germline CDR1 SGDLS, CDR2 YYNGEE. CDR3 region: CASSVGGTVNEKLFF. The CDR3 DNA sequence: TGTGCCAGCAGCGTAGGAGGGACAGTTAATGAAAAACTGTTTTTT.

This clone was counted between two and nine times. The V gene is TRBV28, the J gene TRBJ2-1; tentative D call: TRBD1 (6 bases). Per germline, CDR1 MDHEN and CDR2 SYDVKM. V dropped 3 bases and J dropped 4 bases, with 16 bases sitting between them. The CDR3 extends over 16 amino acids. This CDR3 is CASSLGEIGGYNEQFF. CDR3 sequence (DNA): TGTGCCAGCAGTTTGGGAGAGATAGGGGGTTACAATGAGCAGTTCTTC.

CDR3 residues: CSVVRGTGTPEAFF. In nucleotides, the CDR3 is TGCAGCGTTGTAAGGGGGACAGGAACCCCTGAAGCTTTCTTT. The chain uses TRBV29-1 and TRBJ1-1; 8 nucleotides align to TRBD1. This CDR3 comprises 14 residues. Losses at the gene ends were 4 bases for V and 6 bases for J; bases not matched to a gene: 10. The germline V gene encodes CDR1 SQVTM and CDR2 ANQGSEA.

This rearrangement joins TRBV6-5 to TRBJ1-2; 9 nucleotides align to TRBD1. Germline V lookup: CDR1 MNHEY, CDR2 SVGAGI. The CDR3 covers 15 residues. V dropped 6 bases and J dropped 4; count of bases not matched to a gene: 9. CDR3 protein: CASRGKGQGIYGYTF. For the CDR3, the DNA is TGTGCCAGCAGGGGGAAGGGACAGGGTATCTATGGCTACACCTTC.

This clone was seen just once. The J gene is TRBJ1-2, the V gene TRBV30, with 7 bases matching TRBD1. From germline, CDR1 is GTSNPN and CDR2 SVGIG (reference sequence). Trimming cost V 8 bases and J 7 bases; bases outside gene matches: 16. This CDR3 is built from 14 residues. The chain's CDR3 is CARNGGTDEPGYTF. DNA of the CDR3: TGTGCCCGAAATGGGGGGACAGACGAGCCTGGCTACACCTTC.

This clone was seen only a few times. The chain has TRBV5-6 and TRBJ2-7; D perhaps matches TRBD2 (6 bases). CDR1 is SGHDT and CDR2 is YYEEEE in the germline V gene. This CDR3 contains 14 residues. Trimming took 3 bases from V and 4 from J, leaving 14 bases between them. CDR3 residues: CASSSRWGEYEQYF. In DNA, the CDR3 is TGTGCCAGCAGCTCCCGCTGGGGGGAATACGAGCAGTACTTC. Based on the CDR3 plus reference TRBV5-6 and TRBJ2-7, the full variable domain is DAGVTQSPTHLIKTRGQQVTLRCSPKSGHDTVSWYQQALGQGPQFIFQYYEEEERQRGNFPDRFSGHQFPNYSSELNVNALLLGDSALYLCASSSRWGEYEQYFGPGTRLTVT.